This T cell receptor beta chain was sequenced during a study of shared clonotypes between healthy human individuals. Study in general: There were three CD4 naive, three CD4 memory, two CD8 naive and one CD8 memory plates per donor. Overall study results and limits: Relative to clonotypes present in all four donors, those not shared had lower generation probabilities.

CDR1 MDHEN and CDR2 SYDVKM come from the germline V gene. V lost 2 bases and J lost 2, with 9 bases in between. CDR3 length equals 14 residues. All donors qualified as healthy HIV-negative adults and had experienced no recent acute infections or vaccinations. Memory CD4+ cells were the fraction left after CD45RA+ naive selection. Points on this clone: Its antigen remains unknown. Other DNA sequences in this specimen translate into the identical CDR3.

TCRdb's copy holds only in-frame clones and misses some; the assay was immunoSEQ multiplex PCR. The sample contains 2.3 million or so clones, more than 80% of which appear only once. The sample was naive CD4+ T cells from PBMCs. Documented subset: CD45RA+ positively selected. This clonotype originated in a man younger than 35 in good health. Some clones in this sample may be carry-over from other donors' samples. The rearrangement links TRBV28 to TRBJ1-2; possible D gene TRBD1, 5 bases. CDR3 protein: CASSLGGENYGYTF. CDR3 sequence (DNA): TGTGCCAGCAGTTTAGGGGGGGAGAACTATGGCTACACCTTC.